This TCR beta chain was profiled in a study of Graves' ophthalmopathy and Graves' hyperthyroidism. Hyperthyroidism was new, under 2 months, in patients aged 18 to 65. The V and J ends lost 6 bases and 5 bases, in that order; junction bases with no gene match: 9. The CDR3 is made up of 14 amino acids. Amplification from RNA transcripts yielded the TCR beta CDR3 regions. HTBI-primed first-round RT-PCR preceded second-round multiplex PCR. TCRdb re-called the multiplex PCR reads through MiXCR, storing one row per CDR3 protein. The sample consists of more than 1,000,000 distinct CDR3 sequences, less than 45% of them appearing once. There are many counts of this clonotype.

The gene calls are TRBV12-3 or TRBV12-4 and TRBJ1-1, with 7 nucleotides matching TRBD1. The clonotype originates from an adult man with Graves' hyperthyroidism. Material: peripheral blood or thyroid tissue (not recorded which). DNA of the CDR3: TGTGCCAGCAGGGGGACAGTGGGGGGTACTGAAGCTTTCTTT. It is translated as CASRGTVGGTEAFF.